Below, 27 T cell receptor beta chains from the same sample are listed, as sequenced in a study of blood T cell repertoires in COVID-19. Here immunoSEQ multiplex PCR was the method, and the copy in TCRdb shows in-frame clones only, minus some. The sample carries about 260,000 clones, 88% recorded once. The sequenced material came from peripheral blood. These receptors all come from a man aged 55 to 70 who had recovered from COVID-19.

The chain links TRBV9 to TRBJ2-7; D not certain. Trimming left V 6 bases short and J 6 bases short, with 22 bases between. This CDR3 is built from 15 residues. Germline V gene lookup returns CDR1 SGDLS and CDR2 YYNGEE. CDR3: CASIVGRYLPAEQYF. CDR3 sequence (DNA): TGTGCCAGCATTGTGGGCAGATACCTCCCCGCCGAGCAGTACTTC.

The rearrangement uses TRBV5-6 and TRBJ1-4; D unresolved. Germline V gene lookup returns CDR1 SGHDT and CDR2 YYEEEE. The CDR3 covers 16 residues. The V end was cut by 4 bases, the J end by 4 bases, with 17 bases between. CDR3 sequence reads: CASSLGSVGLNEKLFF. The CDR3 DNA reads TGTGCCAGCAGCCTCGGGTCCGTTGGTCTTAATGAAAAACTGTTTTTT.

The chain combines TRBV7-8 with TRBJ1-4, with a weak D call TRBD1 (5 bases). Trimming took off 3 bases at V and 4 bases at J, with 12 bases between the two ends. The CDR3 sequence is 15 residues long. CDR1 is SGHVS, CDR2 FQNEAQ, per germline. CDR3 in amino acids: CASSFRQIDNEKLFF. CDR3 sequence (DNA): TGTGCCAGCAGCTTTAGACAGATTGATAATGAAAAACTGTTTTTT. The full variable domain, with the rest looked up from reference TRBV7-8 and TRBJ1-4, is GAGVSQSPRYKVAKRGQDVALRCDPISGHVSLFWYQQALGQGPEFLTYFQNEAQLDKSGLPSDRFFAERPEGSVSTLKIQRTQQEDSAVYLCASSFRQIDNEKLFFGSGTQLSVL.

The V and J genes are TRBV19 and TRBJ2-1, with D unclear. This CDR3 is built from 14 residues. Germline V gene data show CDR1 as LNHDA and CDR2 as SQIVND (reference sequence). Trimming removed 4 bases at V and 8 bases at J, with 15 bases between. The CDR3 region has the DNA TGTGCCAGTAGTACTCACCGACGAGGCGATGAGCAGTTCTTC. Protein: CASSTHRRGDEQFF.

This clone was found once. The CDR3 reads CASSQDRGGRIDSYEQYF. The CDR3 region has the DNA TGTGCCAGCAGCCAAGATAGGGGGGGACGGATTGACTCCTACGAGCAGTACTTC. The V call is TRBV14, the J call TRBJ2-7; D possibly corresponds to TRBD2 (7 bases). V lost 0 bases and J lost 0, with 18 bases in between. This CDR3 is 18 amino acids long. CDR1 and CDR2 (germline): SGHDN, FVKESK.

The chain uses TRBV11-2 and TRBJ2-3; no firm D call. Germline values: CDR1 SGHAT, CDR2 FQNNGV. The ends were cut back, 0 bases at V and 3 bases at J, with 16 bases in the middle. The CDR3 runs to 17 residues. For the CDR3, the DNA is TGTGCCAGCAGCTTAGATCGTACCCGAGGATTGACAGATACGCAGTATTTT. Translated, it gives CASSLDRTRGLTDTQYF.

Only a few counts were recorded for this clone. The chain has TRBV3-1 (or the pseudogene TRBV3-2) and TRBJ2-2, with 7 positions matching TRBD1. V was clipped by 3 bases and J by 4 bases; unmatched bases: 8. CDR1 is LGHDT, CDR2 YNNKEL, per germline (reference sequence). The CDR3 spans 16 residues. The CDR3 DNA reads TGTGCCAGCAGCCATACACAGGGGAAGGGCACCGGGGAGCTGTTTTTT. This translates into CASSHTQGKGTGELFF.

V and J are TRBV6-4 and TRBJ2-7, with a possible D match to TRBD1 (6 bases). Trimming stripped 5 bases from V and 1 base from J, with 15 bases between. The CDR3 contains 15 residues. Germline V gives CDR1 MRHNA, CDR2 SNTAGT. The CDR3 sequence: CASSKQGGGSYEQYF. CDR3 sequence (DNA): TGTGCCAGCAGTAAACAGGGTGGGGGATCCTACGAGCAGTACTTC.

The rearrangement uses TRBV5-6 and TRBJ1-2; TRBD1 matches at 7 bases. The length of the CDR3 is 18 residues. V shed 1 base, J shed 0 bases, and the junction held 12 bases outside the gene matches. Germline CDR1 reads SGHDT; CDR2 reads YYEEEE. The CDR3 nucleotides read TGTGCCAGCAGCTTGCAAAGTCCAGGGGGTAGAGCTAACTATGGCTACACCTTC. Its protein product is CASSLQSPGGRANYGYTF.

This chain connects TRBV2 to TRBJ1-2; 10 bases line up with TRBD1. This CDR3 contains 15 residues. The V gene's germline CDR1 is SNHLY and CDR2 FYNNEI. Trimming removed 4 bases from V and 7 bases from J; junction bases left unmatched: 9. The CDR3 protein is CASSVPGQGISGYTF. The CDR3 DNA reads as TGTGCCAGCAGTGTTCCGGGACAGGGGATTTCTGGCTACACCTTC.

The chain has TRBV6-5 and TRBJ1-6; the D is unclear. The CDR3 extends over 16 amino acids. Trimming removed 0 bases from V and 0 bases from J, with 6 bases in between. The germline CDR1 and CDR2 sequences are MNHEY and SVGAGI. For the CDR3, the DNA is TGTGCCAGCAGTTACTCTTCCAGCTCCTATAATTCACCCCTCCACTTT. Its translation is CASSYSSSSYNSPLHF.

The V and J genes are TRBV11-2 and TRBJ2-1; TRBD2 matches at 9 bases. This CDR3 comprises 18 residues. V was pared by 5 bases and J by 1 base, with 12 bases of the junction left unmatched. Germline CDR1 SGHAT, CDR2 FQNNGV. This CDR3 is CASSVLRGGVGSYNEQFF. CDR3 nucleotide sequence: TGTGCCAGCAGCGTGCTGCGGGGGGGCGTTGGGTCCTACAATGAGCAGTTCTTC.

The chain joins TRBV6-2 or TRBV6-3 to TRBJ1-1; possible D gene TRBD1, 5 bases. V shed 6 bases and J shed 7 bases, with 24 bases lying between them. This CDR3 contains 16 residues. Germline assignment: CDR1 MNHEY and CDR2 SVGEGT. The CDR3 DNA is TGTGCCAGCAGCCTCACCCCGGACACAACCTCGGGTGAAGCTTTCTTT. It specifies CASSLTPDTTSGEAFF.

CDR3 sequence reads: CASSGTSGGGNEQFF. CDR3 in DNA: TGTGCCAGCAGTGGGACTAGCGGGGGTGGCAATGAGCAGTTCTTC. The chain is built from TRBV2 and TRBJ2-1, with TRBD2 identical over 13 bases. J was trimmed by 6 bases and V by 4 bases; bases with no gene match: 3. This CDR3 region has 15 residues. Germline V gives CDR1 SNHLY, CDR2 FYNNEI.

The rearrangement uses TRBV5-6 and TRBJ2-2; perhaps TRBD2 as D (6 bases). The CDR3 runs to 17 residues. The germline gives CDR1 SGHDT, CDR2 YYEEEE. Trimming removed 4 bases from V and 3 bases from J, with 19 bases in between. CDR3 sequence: CASSPLGGETYTGELFF. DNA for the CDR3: TGTGCCAGCAGCCCTCTGGGCGGGGAAACATACACCGGGGAGCTGTTTTTT.

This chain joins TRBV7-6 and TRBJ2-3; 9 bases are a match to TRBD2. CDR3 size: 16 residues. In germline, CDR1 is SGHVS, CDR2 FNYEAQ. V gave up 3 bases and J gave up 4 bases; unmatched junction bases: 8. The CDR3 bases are TGTGCCAGCAGCTTTTCCCTAGCGGGGCCCGCAGATACGCAGTATTTT. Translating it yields CASSFSLAGPADTQYF.

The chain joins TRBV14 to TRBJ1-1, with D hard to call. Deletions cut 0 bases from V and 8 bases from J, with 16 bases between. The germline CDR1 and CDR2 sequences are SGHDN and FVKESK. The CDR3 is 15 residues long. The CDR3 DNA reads TGTGCCAGCAGCCAAGATCTGGCAACAAGCGAAGAAGCTTTCTTT. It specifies CASSQDLATSEEAFF.

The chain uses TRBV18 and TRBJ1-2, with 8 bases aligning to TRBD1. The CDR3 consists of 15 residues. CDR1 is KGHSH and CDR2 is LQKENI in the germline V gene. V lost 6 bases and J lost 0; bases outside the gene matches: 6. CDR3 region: CASSRGTGANYGYTF. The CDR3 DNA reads TGTGCCAGCTCCCGGGGGACAGGAGCTAACTATGGCTACACCTTC.

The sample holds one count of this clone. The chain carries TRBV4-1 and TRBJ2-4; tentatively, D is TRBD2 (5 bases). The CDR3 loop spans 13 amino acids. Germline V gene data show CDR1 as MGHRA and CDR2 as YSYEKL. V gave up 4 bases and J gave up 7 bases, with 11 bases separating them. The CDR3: CASSPGLTNIQYF. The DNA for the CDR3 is TGCGCCAGCAGCCCTGGACTGACGAACATTCAGTACTTC.

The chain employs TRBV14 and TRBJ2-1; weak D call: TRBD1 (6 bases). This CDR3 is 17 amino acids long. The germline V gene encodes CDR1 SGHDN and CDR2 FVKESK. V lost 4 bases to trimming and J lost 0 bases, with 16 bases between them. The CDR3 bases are TGTGCCAGCAGCCTGGGTGGGACACCAGTCTCCTACAATGAGCAGTTCTTC. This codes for CASSLGGTPVSYNEQFF.

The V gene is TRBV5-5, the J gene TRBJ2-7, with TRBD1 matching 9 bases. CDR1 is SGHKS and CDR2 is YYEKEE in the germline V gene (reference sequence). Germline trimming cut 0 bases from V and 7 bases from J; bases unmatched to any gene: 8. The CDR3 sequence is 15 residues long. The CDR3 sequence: CASSLGLGQGREQYF. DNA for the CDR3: TGTGCCAGCAGCTTGGGCCTTGGACAGGGGAGGGAGCAGTACTTC.

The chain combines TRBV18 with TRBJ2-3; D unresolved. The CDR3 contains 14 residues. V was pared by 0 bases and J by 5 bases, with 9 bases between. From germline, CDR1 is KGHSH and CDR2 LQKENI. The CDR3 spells CASSPPYPLDTQYF. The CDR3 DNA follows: TGTGCCAGCTCACCACCGTATCCGTTAGATACGCAGTATTTT.

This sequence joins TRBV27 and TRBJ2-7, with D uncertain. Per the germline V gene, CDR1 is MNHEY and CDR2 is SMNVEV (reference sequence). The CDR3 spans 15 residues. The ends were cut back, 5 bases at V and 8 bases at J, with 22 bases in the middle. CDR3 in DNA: TGTGCCAGCAGTCTGTCAAATAGTCCGATGAGGCAGCAGTACTTC. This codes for CASSLSNSPMRQQYF.

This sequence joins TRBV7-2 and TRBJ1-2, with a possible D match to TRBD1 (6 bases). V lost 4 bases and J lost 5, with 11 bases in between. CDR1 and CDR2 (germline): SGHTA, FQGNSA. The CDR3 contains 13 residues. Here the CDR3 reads CASSYDRIYGYTF. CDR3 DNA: TGTGCCAGCAGCTACGACAGGATATATGGCTACACCTTC.

CDR3 sequence: CAWSAGTHEQFF. The CDR3 DNA reads as TGTGCCTGGAGCGCCGGGACACATGAGCAGTTCTTC. The rearrangement links TRBV30 to TRBJ2-1; weak D call: TRBD1 (6 bases). CDR1 is GTSNPN, CDR2 SVGIG, per germline (reference sequence). V dropped 3 bases and J dropped 8 bases, with 11 bases sitting between them. The CDR3 is made up of 12 amino acids. The complete variable domain, with remaining parts taken from reference TRBV30 and TRBJ2-1, reads SQTIHQWPATLVQPVGSPLSLECTVEGTSNPNLYWYRQAAGRGLQLLFYSVGIGQISSEVPQNLSASRPQDRQFILSSKKLLLSDSGFYLCAWSAGTHEQFFGPGTRLTVL.

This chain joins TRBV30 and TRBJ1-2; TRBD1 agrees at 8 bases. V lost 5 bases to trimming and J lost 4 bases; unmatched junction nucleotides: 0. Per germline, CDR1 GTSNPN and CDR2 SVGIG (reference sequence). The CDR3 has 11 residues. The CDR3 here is CAWGQGYGYTF. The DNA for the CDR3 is TGTGCCTGGGGACAGGGCTATGGCTACACCTTC.

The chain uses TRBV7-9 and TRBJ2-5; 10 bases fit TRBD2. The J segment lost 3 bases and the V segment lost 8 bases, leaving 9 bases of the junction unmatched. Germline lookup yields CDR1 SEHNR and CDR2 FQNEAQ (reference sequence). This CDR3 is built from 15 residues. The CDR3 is CASSGTSATKETQYF. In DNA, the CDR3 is TGTGCCAGCTCCGGGACTAGCGCGACCAAAGAGACCCAGTACTTC.